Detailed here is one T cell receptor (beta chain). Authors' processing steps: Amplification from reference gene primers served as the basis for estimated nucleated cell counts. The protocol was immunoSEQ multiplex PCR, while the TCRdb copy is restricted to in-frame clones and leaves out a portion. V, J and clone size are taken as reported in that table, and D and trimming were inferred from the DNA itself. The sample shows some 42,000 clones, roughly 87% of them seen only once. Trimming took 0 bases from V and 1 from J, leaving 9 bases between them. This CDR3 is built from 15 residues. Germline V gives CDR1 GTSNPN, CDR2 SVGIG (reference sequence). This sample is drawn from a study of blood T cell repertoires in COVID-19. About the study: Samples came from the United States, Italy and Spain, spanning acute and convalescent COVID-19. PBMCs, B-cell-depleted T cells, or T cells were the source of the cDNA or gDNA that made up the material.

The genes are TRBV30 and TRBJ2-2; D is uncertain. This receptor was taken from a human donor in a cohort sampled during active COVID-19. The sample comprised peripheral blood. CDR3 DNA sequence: TGTGCCTGGAGTGTGGGCAGACAGAACACCGGGGAGCTGTTTTTT. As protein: CAWSVGRQNTGELFF.